Sequencing of this T cell receptor beta chain was carried out in a study of CD8 T cells in Susac syndrome. RNA in amounts of roughly 0.5 to 1 ug was reverse transcribed with random hexamers. TCR beta CDR3 was amplified by immunoSEQ covering 54 Vbeta and 13 Jbeta. TCRdb recomputed calls from the immunoSEQ multiplex PCR reads with MiXCR, one row per CDR3 protein. The repertoire consists of around 280,000 distinct CDR3 sequences, with 90% to 95% occurring once and the leading ten covering less than 0.08%. Sequencing of TCR beta covered CD8+ and CD4+ T cells obtained from blood. Germline CDR1 and CDR2: DFQATT and SNEGSKA (reference sequence). Between the trimmed V and J ends, which lost 2 bases and 0 bases, there was a span of 10 bases. There are 14 residues in the CDR3.

The sample consisted of CD4+ T cells from PBMCs. The V gene is TRBV20-1, the J gene TRBJ1-1; D may be TRBD1 (6 bases). This receptor was obtained from a human donor with multiple sclerosis. CDR3 sequence: CSARPGHLNTEAFF. CDR3 sequence (DNA): TGCAGTGCTAGACCGGGACACCTGAACACTGAAGCTTTCTTT.